What follows are 7 T cell receptor beta chains derived from one specimen sequenced in a study of cytomegalovirus exposure and HLA in healthy donors. With 60 Vbeta and 13 Jbeta primers, the PCR was carried out. The protocol was immunoSEQ multiplex PCR, while the TCRdb copy is restricted to in-frame clones and leaves out a portion. The listing contains 100,000 to 150,000 clones. Sequences were obtained from PBMCs. These receptors were taken from a man aged 18-30 years in good health and CMV-seronegative.

The chain joins TRBV30 to TRBJ1-6, with D possibly TRBD1 on 6 matching bases. V gave up 3 bases and J gave up 7 bases, with 16 bases separating them. The CDR3 has 15 amino acids. Germline-derived CDR1 and CDR2 are GTSNPN and SVGIG (reference sequence). The CDR3 is CAWREAGQINSPLHF. The CDR3 coding sequence is TGTGCCTGGAGGGAAGCTGGACAGATAAATTCACCCCTCCACTTT.

This chain links TRBV10-3 with TRBJ1-1; 10 bases are a match to TRBD1. The CDR3 consists of 15 residues. With 3 bases clipped from V and 5 bases from J, the junction kept 6 bases outside the gene matches. Germline-derived CDR1 and CDR2 are ENHRY and SYGVKD. The CDR3 region is CAISDRQGAWTEAFF. The CDR3 region has the DNA TGTGCCATCAGTGATCGACAGGGGGCGTGGACTGAAGCTTTCTTT.

The gene calls are TRBV7-9 and TRBJ2-7; 7 positions match TRBD1. Germline V lookup: CDR1 SEHNR, CDR2 FQNEAQ (reference sequence). V was pared by 1 base and J by 2 bases, with 5 bases of the junction left unmatched. This CDR3 contains 15 residues. Written as DNA, the CDR3 is TGTGCCAGCAGCTTAGGACAGGGCCCCACCTACGAGCAGTACTTC. Translation gives CASSLGQGPTYEQYF.

This chain links TRBV7-8 with TRBJ2-7; TRBD2 might be the D (5 bases). The CDR3 is 16 amino acids. The V and J ends lost 2 bases and 6 bases respectively, with 20 bases between them. Germline V gene data show CDR1 as SGHVS and CDR2 as FQNEAQ. CDR3 sequence reads: CASSLSLDFSAGEQYF. CDR3 bases: TGTGCCAGCAGCTTATCTCTGGATTTTAGCGCAGGCGAGCAGTACTTC.

The V gene is TRBV4-1, the J gene TRBJ2-7; a weak D match, TRBD2 (5 bases). The CDR3 sequence is 14 residues long. Per germline, CDR1 MGHRA and CDR2 YSYEKL. Trimming removed 3 bases at V and 3 bases at J, with 12 bases between. This CDR3 is CASSHSSGSYEQYF. CDR3 DNA sequence: TGCGCCAGCAGCCATTCCTCTGGGAGCTACGAGCAGTACTTC.

This chain links TRBV11-2 with TRBJ1-2; TRBD1 aligns across 7 bases. With V trimmed by 6 bases and J by 4 bases, 8 bases remained unmatched. This CDR3 spans 14 amino acids. CDR1 SGHAT and CDR2 FQNNGV come from the germline V gene. In DNA form, the CDR3 reads TGTGCCAGCAGGCGACAGGGAGTACCCTATGGCTACACCTTC. Translated: CASRRQGVPYGYTF.

CDR3: CASSQGRGSSYEQYF. The DNA of the CDR3 is TGCGCCAGCAGCCAAGGACGGGGGTCCTCCTACGAGCAGTACTTC. The rearrangement links TRBV4-1 to TRBJ2-7; a weak D match, TRBD2 (6 bases). V dropped 1 base and J dropped 0 bases, with 10 bases sitting between them. Germline V CDR1 and CDR2: MGHRA, YSYEKL. The length of the CDR3 is 15 residues.